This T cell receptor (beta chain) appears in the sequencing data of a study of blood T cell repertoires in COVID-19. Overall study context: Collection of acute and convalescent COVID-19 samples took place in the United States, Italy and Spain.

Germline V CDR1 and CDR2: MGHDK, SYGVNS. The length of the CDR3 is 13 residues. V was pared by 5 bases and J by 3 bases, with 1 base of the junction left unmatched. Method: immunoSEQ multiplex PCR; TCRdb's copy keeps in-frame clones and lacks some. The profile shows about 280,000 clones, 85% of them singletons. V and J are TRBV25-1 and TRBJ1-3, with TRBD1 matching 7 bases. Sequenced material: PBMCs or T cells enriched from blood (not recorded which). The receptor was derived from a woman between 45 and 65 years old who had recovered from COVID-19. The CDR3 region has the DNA TGTGCCAGCAGTACAGGGGTTGGAAACACCATATATTTT. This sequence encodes CASSTGVGNTIYF.